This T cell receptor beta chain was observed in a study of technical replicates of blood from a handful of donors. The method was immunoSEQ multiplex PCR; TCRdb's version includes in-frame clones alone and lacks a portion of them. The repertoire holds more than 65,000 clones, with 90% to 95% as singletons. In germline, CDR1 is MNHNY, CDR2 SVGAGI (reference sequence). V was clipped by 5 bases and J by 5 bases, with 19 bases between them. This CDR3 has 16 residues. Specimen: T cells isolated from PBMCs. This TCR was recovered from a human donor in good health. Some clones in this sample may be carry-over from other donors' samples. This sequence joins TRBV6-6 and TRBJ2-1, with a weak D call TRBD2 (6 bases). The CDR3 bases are TGTGCCAGCAGTCCTTCTTCGGGACTCCTTGACAATGAGCAGTTCTTC. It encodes CASSPSSGLLDNEQFF.